Below, 21 T cell receptor beta chains from the same sample are listed, as sequenced in a study of T-cell memory formation after mild COVID-19. TCRdb used MiXCR to reprocess the 5' RACE reads, holding one entry per CDR3 protein. The repertoire consists of about 100,000 distinct CDR3 sequences, with around 10% occurring once and the leading ten covering around 40%. Specimen: PBMCs or a T cell subset sorted from them (not recorded which). All receptors come from a young man who had mild COVID-19 (a few samples of this study predate the infection). Cell type and time point are not known.

The rearrangement links TRBV27 to TRBJ2-2, with a possible D match to TRBD1 (6 bases). The germline V gene encodes CDR1 MNHEY and CDR2 SMNVEV (reference sequence). Trimming pared 4 bases from V and 4 bases from J, leaving 16 bases between. The CDR3 consists of 16 residues. CDR3 loop: CASSSLTGSRTGELFF. For the CDR3, the DNA is TGTGCCAGCAGTTCCTTGACAGGTTCGCGCACCGGGGAGCTGTTTTTT.

This clonotype has a handful of counts. The chain carries TRBV4-1 and TRBJ2-5; 12 nucleotides agree with TRBD2. The CDR3 is 17 amino acids. Per germline, CDR1 MGHRA and CDR2 YSYEKL. V shed 1 base and J 5 bases; nucleotides not matched to a gene: 8. The CDR3 is CASSQGASGGAWETQYF. CDR3 DNA: TGCGCCAGCAGCCAAGGGGCTAGCGGGGGGGCCTGGGAGACCCAGTACTTC.

This clonotype was seen only a few times. CDR3 nucleotides: TGTGCCACCAGTGACTCCGGGACACCATACAATGAGCAGTTCTTC. Its translation is CATSDSGTPYNEQFF. The V call is TRBV24-1, the J call TRBJ2-1, with D possibly being TRBD1 (6 bases). Trimming took 4 bases from V and 4 from J, leaving 13 bases between them. The CDR3 sequence is 15 residues long. Germline values: CDR1 KGHDR, CDR2 SFDVKD.

This chain joins TRBV11-2 and TRBJ2-1; D uncertain. This CDR3 region has 11 residues. V lost 0 bases to trimming and J lost 10 bases, with 4 bases between them. Germline V gene lookup returns CDR1 SGHAT and CDR2 FQNNGV. CDR3 residues: CASSLETEQFF. The CDR3 DNA reads TGTGCCAGCAGCTTAGAGACAGAGCAGTTCTTC.

This clonotype was seen ten or more times. The J gene is TRBJ2-1, the V gene TRBV5-1; 7 bases line up with TRBD2. The trim removed 1 base at V and 0 bases at J, leaving 1 base unmatched. The CDR3 spans 15 residues. The germline V gene has CDR1 SGHRS and CDR2 YFSETQ. CDR3 region: CASSLRDYSYNEQFF. CDR3 DNA sequence: TGCGCCAGCAGCTTGAGGGACTACTCCTACAATGAGCAGTTCTTC.

This clonotype was picked up a small number of times. This rearrangement joins TRBV9 to TRBJ2-7; D unclear. The germline V gene encodes CDR1 SGDLS and CDR2 YYNGEE. The V and J ends lost 0 bases and 2 bases respectively, with 6 bases between them. The CDR3 contains 13 residues. For the CDR3, the DNA is TGTGCCAGCAGCGTAGGGGAAGCCTACGAGCAGTACTTC. Amino acids: CASSVGEAYEQYF. Combining the CDR3 with reference TRBV9 and TRBJ2-7 gives the whole variable domain DSGVTQTPKHLITATGQRVTLRCSPRSGDLSVYWYQQSLDQGLQFLIQYYNGEERAKGNILERFSAQQFPDLHSELNLSSLELGDSALYFCASSVGEAYEQYFGPGTRLTVT.

A few counts support this clonotype. The chain carries TRBV28 and TRBJ2-5; D might be TRBD1 or TRBD2, each matching 5 bases. V was trimmed by 3 bases and J by 4 bases, leaving 12 bases between them. This CDR3 region has 14 residues. Germline CDR1 and CDR2: MDHEN and SYDVKM. DNA for the CDR3: TGTGCCAGCAGTTTGTTTGGGGCGGGAGAGACCCAGTACTTC. This codes for CASSLFGAGETQYF.

The rearrangement uses TRBV20-1 and TRBJ2-5; 8 bases line up with TRBD1. The CDR3 length is 18 residues. Germline V gene lookup returns CDR1 DFQATT and CDR2 SNEGSKA (reference sequence). V shed 7 bases and J 7 bases; nucleotides not matched to a gene: 26. CDR3 in DNA: TGCAGTGGAAACGACGACAGGGGAGCCACCTATTTACCGGGGACCCAGTACTTC. This translates into CSGNDDRGATYLPGTQYF.

Ten or more counts support this clonotype. The rearrangement links TRBV4-1 to TRBJ2-7, with 10 nucleotides matching TRBD2. The CDR3 runs 16 residues. Germline V gene data show CDR1 as MGHRA and CDR2 as YSYEKL. The J segment lost 0 bases and the V segment lost 4 bases, leaving 6 bases of the junction unmatched. CDR3 sequence: CASSPHPSGGSYEQYF. As DNA, the CDR3 is TGCGCCAGCAGCCCTCACCCTAGCGGGGGCTCCTACGAGCAGTACTTC.

In this sample, this clonotype turned up once. V gene TRBV19 combines with J gene TRBJ2-2; D call uncertain. V was cut by 3 bases and J by 7 bases, with 12 bases left in between. Germline loops: CDR1 LNHDA, CDR2 SQIVND (reference sequence). This CDR3 contains 14 residues. In nucleotides, the CDR3 is TGTGCCAGTAGTATTGACGACTCAGGCGGGGAGCTGTTTTTT. It translates to CASSIDDSGGELFF. The variable domain in full, with the rest retrieved from reference TRBV19 and TRBJ2-2, is DGGITQSPKYLFRKEGQNVTLSCEQNLNHDAMYWYRQDPGQGLRLIYYSQIVNDFQKGDIAEGYSVSREKKESFPLTVTSAQKNPTAFYLCASSIDDSGGELFFGEGSRLTVL.

V and J are TRBV7-8 and TRBJ1-5, with TRBD1 matching over 7 bases. The ends lost 5 bases at V and 6 bases at J; junction bases unmatched: 4. The CDR3 contains 13 residues. The germline V gene has CDR1 SGHVS and CDR2 FQNEAQ. The CDR3 DNA is TGTGCCAGCAGCGCCAGGGGGTCTCAGCCCCAGCATTTT. The encoded protein is CASSARGSQPQHF.

The V call is TRBV7-2, the J call TRBJ1-2, with D unresolved. This CDR3 is built from 14 residues. Trimming pared 3 bases from V and 2 bases from J, leaving 10 bases between. CDR1 and CDR2 (germline): SGHTA, FQGNSA. The CDR3 loop is CASSFLSGNYGYTF. CDR3 nucleotides: TGTGCCAGCAGCTTCCTAAGTGGAAACTATGGCTACACCTTC.

The sample holds a few counts of this clonotype. V gene TRBV13 combines with J gene TRBJ2-5; perhaps D is TRBD1 or TRBD2 (6 bases each). CDR3 size: 14 residues. Germline V lookup: CDR1 PRHDT, CDR2 FYEKMQ (reference sequence). Trimming cost V 4 bases and J 9 bases, with 18 bases left between them. This CDR3 reads CASSSWAGGGAQYF. The CDR3 DNA reads TGTGCCAGCAGCTCCTGGGCCGGGGGCGGCGCCCAGTACTTC. Filled out from reference TRBV13 and TRBJ2-5, the complete variable domain reads AAGVIQSPRHLIKEKRETATLKCYPIPRHDTVYWYQQGPGQDPQFLISFYEKMQSDKGSIPDRFSAQQFSDYHSELNMSSLELGDSALYFCASSSWAGGGAQYFGPGTRLLVL.

The table lists this clonotype with a few counts. V and J are TRBV7-9 and TRBJ1-1; TRBD1 might be the D (6 bases). Per the germline V gene, CDR1 is SEHNR and CDR2 is FQNEAQ (reference sequence). V was pared by 1 base and J by 1 base, with 16 bases between. The CDR3 length is 17 residues. For the CDR3, the DNA is TGTGCCAGCAGCTTAGAAGGGGCAGGGGCCGCGAACACTGAAGCTTTCTTT. Its protein product is CASSLEGAGAANTEAFF.

The V and J genes are TRBV7-9 and TRBJ1-3, with D unresolved. This CDR3 has 15 amino acids. The germline V gene has CDR1 SEHNR and CDR2 FQNEAQ (reference sequence). The V end lost 8 bases, the J end lost 0 bases, and 14 bases lay between the germline ends. CDR3 amino acids: CASGKQISSGNTIYF. CDR3 nucleotides: TGTGCCAGCGGGAAACAGATCAGCTCTGGAAACACCATATATTTT.

This sequence joins TRBV6-2 or TRBV6-3 and TRBJ1-1; 7 bases align to TRBD1. The CDR3 is made up of 16 amino acids. After removal of 6 bases from V and 0 bases from J, the junction contained 10 bases not matched to a gene. Germline CDR1 and CDR2: MNHEY and SVGEGT. The CDR3 sequence: CASRHSAGGMNTEAFF. The CDR3 nucleotides read TGTGCCAGCAGACATTCCGCAGGGGGTATGAACACTGAAGCTTTCTTT.

The rearrangement links TRBV7-9 to TRBJ2-1; 10 bases match TRBD2. CDR3 size: 15 residues. V trimming: 3 bases; J trimming: 7 bases; junction bases outside the gene matches: 6. Germline V lookup: CDR1 SEHNR, CDR2 FQNEAQ (reference sequence). The CDR3 sequence is CASSLTSGRTNEQFF. The CDR3 DNA is TGTGCCAGCAGCTTGACTAGCGGGCGGACAAATGAGCAGTTCTTC.

This clonotype was observed a few times. This sequence joins TRBV4-3 and TRBJ2-1, with 12 bases aligning to TRBD1. CDR1 is LGHNA, CDR2 YSLEER, per germline. The CDR3 is 17 amino acids. V shed 1 base, J shed 9 bases, and the junction held 10 bases outside the gene matches. The DNA of the CDR3 is TGCGCCAGCAGCCAAGGTCCCGGGACAGGGGGCCGCCGTGAGCAGTTCTTC. Translating it yields CASSQGPGTGGRREQFF.

This clonotype was observed a handful of times. This chain connects TRBV10-1 to TRBJ2-3; TRBD2 matches at 7 bases. This CDR3 has 15 residues. V trimming: 4 bases; J trimming: 2 bases; junction bases outside the gene matches: 6. Germline values: CDR1 WNHNN, CDR2 SYGVQD (reference sequence). The CDR3 DNA sequence: TGCGCCAGCAGTGGCACAACTAGCGACACAGATACGCAGTATTTT. The encoded protein is CASSGTTSDTDTQYF.

The chain uses TRBV9 and TRBJ2-2, with 9 bases matching TRBD2. V shed 3 bases and J 2 bases; nucleotides not matched to a gene: 5. The V gene's germline CDR1 is SGDLS and CDR2 YYNGEE. This CDR3 has 16 amino acids. The CDR3 loop reads CASSAPTSGNTGELFF. The CDR3 bases are TGTGCCAGCAGCGCACCGACTAGCGGTAACACCGGGGAGCTGTTTTTT.

This clonotype has just a few counts. The rearrangement links TRBV5-5 to TRBJ2-5; unclear D gene. This CDR3 has 12 residues. Germline assignment: CDR1 SGHKS and CDR2 YYEKEE (reference sequence). Trimming took off 0 bases at V and 5 bases at J, with 5 bases between the two ends. The CDR3 region has the DNA TGTGCCAGCAGCTTGGCACCCGAGACCCAGTACTTC. Encoded protein: CASSLAPETQYF.